The rows below give T cell receptor beta chains drawn from one sample of a study of T cells in localized non-small cell lung cancer. Some clones are missing from TCRdb's copy, which holds only in-frame ones; the method was immunoSEQ multiplex PCR. The sample consists of 9,000 to 13,000 clones, about 88% of them appearing once. The sequences come from peripheral blood, collected before any cancer treatment. The receptors were gathered from a male donor at least 60 years old with stage III lung adenocarcinoma. Both conserved end residues are part of each CDR3. D genes are given only for firm matches. Clone size is not always given. Where it is, it says once, few, many or a class for expanded clones.

clone_size j_call v_call d_call cdr3_aa cdr3_nt
. TRBJ2-5 TRBV7-3 . CASSLNSLETQYF TGTGCCAGCAGCTTAAACAGCCTAGAGACCCAGTACTTC
. TRBJ1-5 TRBV19 . CASSKDGNQPQHF TGTGCCAGTAGTAAGGATGGGAATCAGCCCCAGCATTTT
. TRBJ1-5 TRBV6-1 TRBD1 CASSDRGQNQPQHF TGTGCCAGCAGTGATAGGGGACAGAATCAGCCCCAGCATTTT
. TRBJ2-3 TRBV18 TRBD1 CASSPGTVTDTQYF TGTGCCAGCTCACCGGGGACAGTTACAGATACGCAGTATTTT
. TRBJ2-7 TRBV2 . CASSAQGYEQYF TGTGCCAGCAGTGCCCAGGGCTACGAGCAGTACTTC
. TRBJ2-6 TRBV7-9 . CASSWFVSSGANVLTF TGTGCCAGCAGCTGGTTCGTTAGCTCTGGGGCCAACGTCCTGACTTTC
. TRBJ2-1 TRBV7-2 . CASSSYSYNEQFF TGTGCCAGCAGCTCCTACTCCTACAATGAGCAGTTCTTC
. TRBJ2-5 TRBV6-5 . CASSPDRKETQYF TGTGCCAGCAGCCCCGACAGGAAAGAGACCCAGTACTTC
. TRBJ1-1 TRBV19 . CASSIDGGYPEAFF TGTGCCAGTAGTATAGATGGAGGGTACCCTGAAGCTTTCTTT
. TRBJ1-1 TRBV28 . CASSVPRNTEAFF TGTGCCAGCAGCGTGCCGAGGAACACTGAAGCTTTCTTT
. TRBJ2-5 TRBV6-1 TRBD1 CASTRGSRETQYF TGTGCCAGCACCAGGGGGAGCCGGGAGACCCAGTACTTC
few TRBJ2-2 TRBV5-1 . CASSLGGFNTGELFF TGCGCCAGCAGCTTGGGCGGGTTTAACACCGGGGAGCTGTTTTTT
once TRBJ2-5 TRBV28 TRBD1 CASTTSRGRLGTQYF TGTGCCAGCACCACGAGTAGGGGGCGCTTGGGGACCCAGTACTTC
. TRBJ1-2 TRBV19 . CASSIGRRGGNYGYTF TGTGCCAGTAGTATAGGACGGCGGGGAGGAAACTATGGCTACACCTTC
. TRBJ1-5 TRBV7-8 . CASSPRVGPQHF TGTGCCAGCAGCCCCAGGGTCGGGCCCCAGCATTTT
. TRBJ1-1 TRBV9 . CASSVEPSSAEAFF TGTGCCAGCAGCGTAGAACCCAGCAGCGCTGAAGCTTTCTTT
. TRBJ2-5 TRBV7-7 TRBD1 CASSRGQVGETQYF TGTGCTAGCAGCCGGGGACAGGTGGGGGAGACCCAGTACTTC
. TRBJ1-1 TRBV11-2 . CASSVGHENTEAFF TGTGCCAGCAGCGTGGGACACGAGAACACTGAAGCTTTCTTT
. TRBJ1-4 TRBV7-9 . CASLEEGYGEKLFF TGTGCCAGCTTAGAAGAGGGTTACGGTGAAAAACTGTTTTTT
few TRBJ2-1 TRBV7-2 . CASSLEGSSLYNEQFF TGTGCCAGCAGCTTAGAGGGGTCCTCGCTCTACAATGAGCAGTTCTTC
. TRBJ2-3 TRBV7-9 . CASSWRGSSSTDTQYF TGTGCCAGCAGCTGGCGCGGCAGTTCTAGCACAGATACGCAGTATTTT
. TRBJ2-5 TRBV4-3 TRBD1 CASSQEAAGGARETQYF TGCGCCAGCAGCCAAGAGGCGGCAGGGGGCGCGAGGGAGACCCAGTACTTC
once TRBJ1-5 TRBV2 . CASTEQSNSNQPQHF TGTGCCAGCACAGAGCAAAGTAATAGCAATCAGCCCCAGCATTTT
. TRBJ2-3 TRBV9 . CASSLTTADTQYF TGTGCCAGCAGCCTGACTACAGCAGATACGCAGTATTTT
. TRBJ1-1 TRBV4-3 . CASSQGLVNTEAFF TGCGCCAGCAGCCAGGGTCTTGTGAACACTGAAGCTTTCTTT
. TRBJ1-4 TRBV5-4 TRBD1 CASSLGQGEGKLFF TGTGCCAGCAGCTTGGGACAGGGTGAAGGAAAACTGTTTTTT
. TRBJ2-3 TRBV10-2 . CASSESHRTDTQYF TGCGCCAGCAGTGAGTCTCACAGGACAGATACGCAGTATTTT
. TRBJ2-1 TRBV5-5 TRBD2 CASSQLAGGPNEQFF TGTGCCAGCAGCCAACTAGCGGGGGGGCCCAATGAGCAGTTCTTC